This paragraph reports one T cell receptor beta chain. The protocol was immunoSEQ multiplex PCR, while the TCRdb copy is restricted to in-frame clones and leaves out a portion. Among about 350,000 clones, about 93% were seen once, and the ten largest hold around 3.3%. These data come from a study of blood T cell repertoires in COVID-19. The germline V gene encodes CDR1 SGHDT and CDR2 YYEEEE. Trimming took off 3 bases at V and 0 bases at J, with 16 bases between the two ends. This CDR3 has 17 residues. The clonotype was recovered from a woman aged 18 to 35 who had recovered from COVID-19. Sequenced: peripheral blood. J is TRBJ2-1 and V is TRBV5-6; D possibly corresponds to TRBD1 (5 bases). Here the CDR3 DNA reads TGTGCCAGCAGCTCCATCAGGGAAGGTCACTCCTACAATGAGCAGTTCTTC. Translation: CASSSIREGHSYNEQFF. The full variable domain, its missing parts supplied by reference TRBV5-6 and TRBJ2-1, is DAGVTQSPTHLIKTRGQQVTLRCSPKSGHDTVSWYQQALGQGPQFIFQYYEEEERQRGNFPDRFSGHQFPNYSSELNVNALLLGDSALYLCASSSIREGHSYNEQFFGPGTRLTVL.